The T cell receptor beta chain described here comes from a study of T cell changes during pregnancy in multiple sclerosis. Trimming removed 0 bases at V and 3 bases at J, with 8 bases between. There are 14 residues in the CDR3. Germline V lookup: CDR1 KGHSH, CDR2 LQKENI. The method was immunoSEQ multiplex PCR; TCRdb's version includes in-frame clones alone and lacks a portion of them. This table holds 50,000 to 70,000 clones, almost 95% found once. The receptor's source is a female donor with multiple sclerosis, enrolled in a pregnancy study. Sequenced material: peripheral blood, taken in the first trimester of pregnancy. The chain joins TRBV18 to TRBJ1-2; D gene uncertain. The DNA of the CDR3 is TGTGCCAGCTCACCACCGTTGGCGGACTATGGCTACACCTTC. This codes for CASSPPLADYGYTF.